The 3 T cell receptor beta chains presented below share a single source sample, sequenced in a study of STAT3 mutations in large granular lymphocyte leukemia (dated by TCRdb to the late 2010s). What the study reported, not specific to this receptor: At least one immunodominant TCRbeta clonotype was identified in every T-LGLL patient, and multiple immunodominant subclonotypes were identified in about half of the T-LGLL patients.

The library relied on the immunoSEQ multiplex PCR assay. TCRdb provides this immuneACCESS table in a form limited to in-frame rearrangements. Some clones are lacking; in checked studies, under half of them reflect an unresolved V gene, and why the rest are absent is not known. For this sample the table gives approximately 7,800 clones, of which roughly nine tenths were detected only once. The ten biggest clones cover around 42% of the sample. No antigen is known for these receptors. What was sequenced was peripheral blood mononuclear cells. The receptor set was obtained from a man between 50 and 59 years old with T-cell large granular lymphocyte leukemia. Some clones in this sample may be carry-over from other donors' samples. The age is the age at diagnosis.

The chain employs TRBV7-8 and TRBJ2-3; TRBD1 aligns across 9 bases. V lost 5 bases and J lost 2; bases outside the gene matches: 5. Germline CDR1 reads SGHVS; CDR2 reads FQNEAQ. This CDR3 is built from 15 residues. CDR3 nucleotide sequence: TGTGCCAGCAGCCCCAACAGGGGGCCCACAGATACGCAGTATTTT. As protein: CASSPNRGPTDTQYF.

The chain uses TRBV7-9 and TRBJ1-2; tentative D call: TRBD1 (6 bases). There are 12 residues in the CDR3. Deletions cut 2 bases from V and 8 bases from J, with 9 bases between. Germline CDR1 is SEHNR and CDR2 is FQNEAQ (reference sequence). The CDR3 region is CASSLPQGGYTF. The CDR3 bases are TGTGCCAGCAGCTTACCGCAGGGGGGCTACACCTTC. The whole variable domain, filled in from reference TRBV7-9 and TRBJ1-2, reads DTGVSQNPRHKITKRGQNVTFRCDPISEHNRLYWYRQTLGQGPEFLTYFQNEAQLEKSRLLSDRFSAERPKGSFSTLEIQRTEQGDSAMYLCASSLPQGGYTFGSGTRLTVV.

This sequence joins TRBV6-4 and TRBJ2-1; 9 nucleotides match TRBD1. The junction had 3 bases not matched to a gene; V was cut back by 2 bases and J by 4 bases. CDR3 size: 15 residues. Germline V gene lookup returns CDR1 MRHNA and CDR2 SNTAGT. The CDR3 sequence is CASSDDGQGYNEQFF. The CDR3 DNA follows: TGTGCCAGCAGTGACGACGGACAGGGGTACAATGAGCAGTTCTTC.